A single sample is the source of the 31 T cell receptor beta chains below, sequenced in a study of blood T cell repertoires in COVID-19 (dated by TCRdb to the early 2020s). The library was made by the immunoSEQ multiplex PCR assay. TCRdb's version of the immuneACCESS table is confined to in-frame rearrangements and falls short of the full clone set. An unresolved V gene accounts for under half of the shortfall where checked; the remainder is of unknown origin. The sample table shows around 200,000 clones, and roughly nine tenths are seen once. The top ten hold less than 25% of the sample. Sequenced input: peripheral blood. The source is a man in his sixties or seventies with active or convalescent COVID-19.

The V and J genes are TRBV5-6 and TRBJ2-7; the match to TRBD1 covers 8 bases. The CDR3 is 15 amino acids. V lost 1 base, J lost 5 bases, and 8 bases stayed unmatched. CDR1 and CDR2 (germline): SGHDT, YYEEEE. The CDR3 region is CASSLRRGLNNEQYF. In DNA form, the CDR3 reads TGTGCCAGCAGCTTGCGCAGGGGGCTCAACAACGAGCAGTACTTC.

This clone was seen a single time. The chain employs TRBV5-1 and TRBJ2-5; TRBD1 might be the D (5 bases). This CDR3 comprises 15 residues. Trimming cost V 0 bases and J 0 bases, with 9 bases left between them. Germline-derived CDR1 and CDR2 are SGHRS and YFSETQ. CDR3 loop: CASSLGQLYQETQYF. CDR3 bases: TGCGCCAGCAGCTTGGGACAGCTTTACCAAGAGACCCAGTACTTC.

The V call is TRBV7-2, the J call TRBJ1-1; D might be TRBD1 (5 bases). V was clipped by 4 bases and J by 11 bases, with 11 bases between them. The CDR3 spans 11 residues. Per germline, CDR1 SGHTA and CDR2 FQGNSA. CDR3 nucleotides: TGTGCCAGCAGCTCAGGGCTAAGGGCTTTCTTT. It yields the protein CASSSGLRAFF.

V is TRBV6-2 or TRBV6-3 and J is TRBJ2-3; 10 bases fit TRBD2. This CDR3 spans 17 amino acids. Germline V gene sequence: CDR1 MNHEY, CDR2 SVGEGT. Unmatched junction bases numbered 8, after V lost 0 bases and J lost 5 bases. The CDR3 DNA is TGTGCCAGCAGTTACTCTGGGCTAGCGGGGGTCCGAGATACGCAGTATTTT. Translation gives CASSYSGLAGVRDTQYF.

This chain joins TRBV27 and TRBJ2-7; TRBD1 matches at 9 bases. The ends lost 1 base at V and 7 bases at J; junction bases unmatched: 5. The CDR3 has 14 residues. The germline CDR1 and CDR2 sequences are MNHEY and SMNVEV (reference sequence). The CDR3 bases are TGTGCCAGCAGTTTATACAGGGGGCGAGGGGAGCAGTACTTC. Translating it yields CASSLYRGRGEQYF.

V is TRBV7-2 and J is TRBJ1-2; D unresolved. Trimming took 3 bases from V and 1 from J, leaving 24 bases between them. Germline lookup yields CDR1 SGHTA and CDR2 FQGNSA. The CDR3 is 19 amino acids. The CDR3: CASSFPTPRGGRFNYGYTF. CDR3 coding DNA: TGTGCCAGCAGCTTCCCAACCCCTCGCGGCGGCAGATTTAACTATGGCTACACCTTC.

The V and J genes are TRBV30 and TRBJ1-4; D perhaps matches TRBD1 (5 bases). V dropped 7 bases and J dropped 10 bases, with 22 bases sitting between them. This CDR3 region has 14 residues. CDR1 and CDR2 from the germline V gene are GTSNPN and SVGIG (reference sequence). Written as DNA, the CDR3 is TGTGCCTCAACGACCGGGACTCGACGCGGAAAACTGTTTTTT. This encodes CASTTGTRRGKLFF.

The chain employs TRBV2 and TRBJ2-3, with 10 positions matching TRBD1. Germline loops: CDR1 SNHLY, CDR2 FYNNEI. CDR3 length: 13 residues. The junction had 4 bases not matched to a gene; V was cut back by 7 bases and J by 6 bases. For the CDR3, the DNA is TGTGCCAGCAAGACGACAGGGGGCGATACGCAGTATTTT. Translation gives CASKTTGGDTQYF.

V usage is TRBV18 and J usage is TRBJ1-6; no definite D call. Germline-derived CDR1 and CDR2 are KGHSH and LQKENI. The CDR3 loop spans 15 amino acids. The V and J ends lost 2 bases and 8 bases respectively, with 13 bases between them. In nucleotides, the CDR3 is TGTGCCAGCTCACCATCCACGGTATATGATTCACCCCTCCACTTT. Its protein product is CASSPSTVYDSPLHF. Combining the CDR3 with reference TRBV18 and TRBJ1-6 gives the whole variable domain NAGVMQNPRHLVRRRGQEARLRCSPMKGHSHVYWYRQLPEEGLKFMVYLQKENIIDESGMPKERFSAEFPKEGPSILRIQQVVRGDSAAYFCASSPSTVYDSPLHFGNGTRLTVT.

The chain combines TRBV19 with TRBJ1-3; a weak D match, TRBD1 (6 bases). CDR1 is LNHDA and CDR2 is SQIVND in the germline V gene (reference sequence). The germline V and J ends were trimmed by 7 bases and 0 bases, with 10 bases remaining between them. This CDR3 has 14 residues. For the CDR3, the DNA is TGTGCCAGTATGGGACACAGCTCTGGAAACACCATATATTTT. This encodes CASMGHSSGNTIYF.

The rearrangement links TRBV11-3 to TRBJ2-2, with 7 bases that match TRBD2. The CDR3 is 15 amino acids. Germline V gene lookup returns CDR1 SGHNT and CDR2 YENEEA. J lost 2 bases, V lost 5 bases, and 5 bases had no gene match. CDR3 bases: TGTGCCAGCAGCCCCGGGGGACTAAACACCGGGGAGCTGTTTTTT. Protein sequence: CASSPGGLNTGELFF.

The chain carries TRBV2 and TRBJ1-5; a possible D gene is TRBD1 (6 bases). In germline, CDR1 is SNHLY, CDR2 FYNNEI. The CDR3 is 17 residues long. Deletions cut 5 bases from V and 4 bases from J, with 21 bases between. The DNA for the CDR3 is TGTGCCAGCAGTAAAGGGGGGCTTGAGAGGTTTAATCAGCCCCAGCATTTT. Protein sequence: CASSKGGLERFNQPQHF. The full variable domain, its missing parts supplied by reference TRBV2 and TRBJ1-5, is EPEVTQTPSHQVTQMGQEVILRCVPISNHLYFYWYRQILGQKVEFLVSFYNNEISEKSEIFDDQFSVERPDGSNFTLKIRSTKLEDSAMYFCASSKGGLERFNQPQHFGDGTRLSIL.

V gene TRBV19 combines with J gene TRBJ2-7, with TRBD2 matching 8 bases. Germline CDR1 reads LNHDA; CDR2 reads SQIVND (reference sequence). This CDR3 region has 17 residues. V lost 3 bases to trimming and J lost 0 bases; unmatched junction nucleotides: 10. The CDR3 loop reads CASSIIGRAPASYEQYF. The DNA for the CDR3 is TGTGCCAGTAGTATTATCGGGAGGGCCCCTGCCTCCTACGAGCAGTACTTC.

The genes are TRBV6-5 and TRBJ1-4, with D possibly matching TRBD1 (5 bases). V lost 4 bases, J lost 8 bases, and 17 bases lay in between. This CDR3 contains 15 residues. Germline V lookup: CDR1 MNHEY, CDR2 SVGAGI. CDR3 sequence: CASSSRDSGGEKLFF. CDR3 nucleotides: TGTGCCAGCAGTTCTAGGGACTCCGGTGGAGAAAAACTGTTTTTT.

The rearrangement uses TRBV4-3 and TRBJ1-3, with no clear D. This CDR3 contains 16 residues. CDR1 is LGHNA and CDR2 is YSLEER in the germline V gene. Trimming removed 1 base at V and 4 bases at J, with 14 bases between. This CDR3 is CASSQVGGNRGNTIYF. In DNA form, the CDR3 reads TGCGCCAGCAGCCAAGTGGGAGGGAATAGAGGAAACACCATATATTTT.

The chain has TRBV3-1 (or the pseudogene TRBV3-2) and TRBJ1-1, with 9 bases matching TRBD1. The CDR3 spans 20 residues. The trim removed 5 bases at V and 0 bases at J, leaving 19 bases unmatched. Germline V gene sequence: CDR1 LGHDT, CDR2 YNNKEL (reference sequence). CDR3 loop: CASSYSPGEGQGLMNTEAFF. CDR3 DNA sequence: TGTGCCAGCAGCTATTCACCGGGGGAGGGACAGGGACTCATGAACACTGAAGCTTTCTTT.

The V call is TRBV29-1, the J call TRBJ2-1; 9 bases line up with TRBD2. Germline V gene data show CDR1 as SQVTM and CDR2 as ANQGSEA. The length of the CDR3 is 16 residues. Trimming removed 2 bases from V and 2 bases from J; junction bases left unmatched: 7. This CDR3 is CSVEFLAGSTYNEQFF. For the CDR3, the DNA is TGCAGCGTTGAATTCCTAGCGGGATCAACCTACAATGAGCAGTTCTTC.

CDR3 DNA sequence: TGTGCCAGCAGCCATGACGGAGGGCCCTACAATGAGCAGTTCTTC. This sequence encodes CASSHDGGPYNEQFF. The chain recombines TRBV3-1 (or the pseudogene TRBV3-2) with TRBJ2-1; tentative D call: TRBD2 (6 bases). V lost 3 bases to trimming and J lost 2 bases, with 11 bases between them. Germline V lookup: CDR1 LGHDT, CDR2 YNNKEL (reference sequence). CDR3 length equals 15 residues.

This chain links TRBV29-1 with TRBJ2-7; 11 nucleotides match TRBD1. The CDR3 is made up of 16 amino acids. V shed 5 bases and J 5 bases; nucleotides not matched to a gene: 14. Per the germline V gene, CDR1 is SQVTM and CDR2 is ANQGSEA. The CDR3 loop is CSVQPPPGQGEDEQYF. CDR3 in DNA: TGCAGCGTTCAACCCCCCCCGGGACAGGGGGAGGACGAGCAGTACTTC.

The chain links TRBV18 to TRBJ1-2, with D possibly matching TRBD1 (5 bases). This CDR3 is built from 15 residues. V was trimmed by 0 bases and J by 6 bases, leaving 14 bases between them. CDR1 is KGHSH, CDR2 LQKENI, per germline. Written as DNA, the CDR3 is TGTGCCAGCTCACCACCGCACAGGAATAGGGATGGCTACACCTTC. This codes for CASSPPHRNRDGYTF.

The rearrangement uses TRBV28 and TRBJ1-5; 10 bases map to TRBD1. Losses at the gene ends were 6 bases for V and 2 bases for J; bases not matched to a gene: 10. The CDR3 runs 17 residues. CDR1 and CDR2 (germline): MDHEN, SYDVKM. CDR3 DNA sequence: TGTGCCAGCAGAAGACAGGGGGCGCCTCCGGGCAATCAGCCCCAGCATTTT. This sequence encodes CASRRQGAPPGNQPQHF. Complete variable domain (other parts from reference TRBV28 and TRBJ1-5): DVKVTQSSRYLVKRTGEKVFLECVQDMDHENMFWYRQDPGLGLRLIYFSYDVKMKEKGDIPEGYSVSREKKERFSLILESASTNQTSMYLCASRRQGAPPGNQPQHFGDGTRLSIL.

The gene calls are TRBV5-1 and TRBJ1-1, with D possibly matching TRBD1 (6 bases). This CDR3 is built from 17 residues. In germline, CDR1 is SGHRS, CDR2 YFSETQ. Trimming stripped 1 base from V and 3 bases from J, with 19 bases between. CDR3 bases: TGCGCCAGCAGCTTGAAGGGGGACGGCGGTGCGGACACTGAAGCTTTCTTT. Its protein is CASSLKGDGGADTEAFF.

The V call is TRBV7-2, the J call TRBJ2-7; D is perhaps TRBD2 (5 bases). V was clipped by 3 bases and J by 4 bases, with 13 bases between them. The CDR3 is 14 residues long. Germline loops: CDR1 SGHTA, CDR2 FQGNSA. CDR3 nucleotide sequence: TGTGCCAGCAGCTTCCCGGGAAGAATTTACGAGCAGTACTTC. It specifies CASSFPGRIYEQYF.

V and J are TRBV4-3 and TRBJ2-5, with TRBD2 matching over 10 bases. Germline CDR1 and CDR2: LGHNA and YSLEER. The CDR3 spans 15 residues. The junction had 7 bases not matched to a gene; V was cut back by 4 bases and J by 5 bases. This CDR3 reads CASSPRSGGGETQYF. The CDR3 coding sequence is TGCGCCAGCAGCCCCCGGAGCGGGGGGGGCGAGACCCAGTACTTC.

The rearrangement links TRBV2 to TRBJ2-5, with a possible D match to TRBD1 (6 bases). The length of the CDR3 is 13 residues. CDR1 and CDR2 (germline): SNHLY, FYNNEI. V lost 2 bases and J lost 4, with 8 bases in between. CDR3 in DNA: TGTGCCAGCAGTGAACAGGGGTTAGAGACCCAGTACTTC. Translation: CASSEQGLETQYF.

This chain joins TRBV6-5 and TRBJ1-1, with D maybe TRBD1 (5 bases). This CDR3 comprises 14 residues. The ends were cut back, 6 bases at V and 3 bases at J, with 14 bases in the middle. Germline V gives CDR1 MNHEY, CDR2 SVGAGI. The CDR3 spells CASRPGQGYTEAFF. In DNA form, the CDR3 reads TGTGCCAGCAGACCCGGCCAGGGCTACACTGAAGCTTTCTTT.

The chain employs TRBV7-6 and TRBJ1-3; D remains ambiguous. V lost 2 bases and J 0 bases, leaving 11 bases between the germline ends. Germline CDR1 SGHVS, CDR2 FNYEAQ. This CDR3 region has 16 residues. This chain's CDR3 is CASSLRSPSSGNTIYF. For the CDR3, the DNA is TGTGCCAGCAGCTTAAGGAGTCCCAGCTCTGGAAACACCATATATTTT.

The J gene is TRBJ2-4, the V gene TRBV5-8; weak D call: TRBD2 (6 bases). CDR3 length equals 14 residues. Germline values: CDR1 SGHTS, CDR2 YDEGEE. Trimming left V 6 bases short and J 8 bases short, with 18 bases between. CDR3 bases: TGTGCCAGCATCCGTGGGTGGGACTGGGACATTCAGTACTTC. It encodes CASIRGWDWDIQYF.

The chain employs TRBV7-3 and TRBJ2-3, with TRBD1 matching over 8 bases. Losses at the gene ends were 1 base for V and 3 bases for J; bases not matched to a gene: 6. Germline CDR1 is SGHTA and CDR2 is FQGTGA. This CDR3 is 16 amino acids long. CDR3 in amino acids: CASSLNPGGATDTQYF. The CDR3 nucleotides are TGTGCCAGCAGCTTAAACCCAGGGGGCGCAACAGATACGCAGTATTTT.

The rearrangement uses TRBV6-5 and TRBJ1-1; TRBD1 matches 7 bases. CDR1 is MNHEY and CDR2 is SVGAGI in the germline V gene. V gave up 1 base and J gave up 7 bases; unmatched junction bases: 3. The CDR3 sequence is 13 residues long. The CDR3 region has the DNA TGTGCCAGCAGTTACTTCCGGGACAGTGAAGCTTTCTTT. It translates to CASSYFRDSEAFF.

This clone occurred many times. The chain carries TRBV7-3 and TRBJ2-2, with 13 bases fitting TRBD2. Trimming at V came to 4 bases and at J to 5 bases, leaving 7 bases not matched to a gene. Germline V CDR1 and CDR2: SGHTA, FQGTGA. The CDR3 runs to 17 residues. This chain's CDR3 is CASSSGLAGVGTGELFF. CDR3 nucleotide sequence: TGTGCCAGCAGCTCCGGACTAGCGGGAGTTGGGACCGGGGAGCTGTTTTTT.